Listed below are T cell receptor beta chains from one sample, sequenced in a study of CD8+ T cells in alopecia areata. The table came from immunoSEQ multiplex PCR; TCRdb's copy has only in-frame clones and leaves some out. The sample lists 140,000 to 150,000 clones; approximately 65% were seen once. Sequencing was done on a sample of CD8+ T cells sorted from blood. All receptors derive from a human donor in good health. Both conserved end residues are trimmed from each CDR3. D genes are given only for firm matches. Size values are once, few and many counts, or a class for expanded clones, and some rows have none.

v_gene: TRBV4-2
j_gene: TRBJ2-1
d_gene: NA
abundance: NA
CDR3aa: ASSQDGEQF

v_gene: TRBV29-1
j_gene: TRBJ2-4
d_gene: NA
abundance: NA
CDR3aa: SVVGLAKNIQY

v_gene: TRBV2
j_gene: TRBJ2-7
d_gene: TRBD2
abundance: NA
CDR3aa: ASSEGGTRTYEQY

v_gene: TRBV5-1
j_gene: TRBJ2-3
d_gene: NA
abundance: NA
CDR3aa: ASSGTTDTQY

v_gene: TRBV6-5
j_gene: TRBJ2-3
d_gene: NA
abundance: NA
CDR3aa: ASYKWTEDTQY

v_gene: TRBV4-1
j_gene: TRBJ2-2
d_gene: NA
abundance: few
CDR3aa: ASSQRLGDTGELF

v_gene: TRBV29-1
j_gene: TRBJ1-2
d_gene: TRBD1
abundance: NA
CDR3aa: SGLQGAEGYT

v_gene: TRBV7-9
j_gene: TRBJ1-2
d_gene: NA
abundance: NA
CDR3aa: ASSVSGDDYGYT

v_gene: TRBV27
j_gene: TRBJ2-2
d_gene: NA
abundance: few
CDR3aa: ASSFRSEIGELF

v_gene: TRBV6-5
j_gene: TRBJ2-7
d_gene: NA
abundance: NA
CDR3aa: ASNNGLEEY

v_gene: TRBV2
j_gene: TRBJ2-7
d_gene: NA
abundance: once
CDR3aa: ASSFSYEQY

v_gene: TRBV7-9
j_gene: TRBJ2-5
d_gene: NA
abundance: NA
CDR3aa: ASSSSGTVETQY

v_gene: TRBV18
j_gene: TRBJ2-6
d_gene: NA
abundance: NA
CDR3aa: ASSRPGAGANVLT

v_gene: TRBV27
j_gene: TRBJ2-7
d_gene: NA
abundance: NA
CDR3aa: ASSLPGRPYEQY

v_gene: TRBV11-2
j_gene: TRBJ2-1
d_gene: NA
abundance: NA
CDR3aa: ASSYHNEQF

v_gene: TRBV9
j_gene: TRBJ2-7
d_gene: NA
abundance: NA
CDR3aa: ASSVGDEQY

v_gene: TRBV5-1
j_gene: TRBJ2-3
d_gene: TRBD2
abundance: NA
CDR3aa: ASAGEAVDTQY

v_gene: TRBV11-2
j_gene: TRBJ2-5
d_gene: TRBD2
abundance: NA
CDR3aa: ASSWVLAGRETQY

v_gene: TRBV7-9
j_gene: TRBJ2-3
d_gene: NA
abundance: few
CDR3aa: ASSLAQPPQY

v_gene: TRBV28
j_gene: TRBJ2-7
d_gene: NA
abundance: NA
CDR3aa: ASSYPLVGDPYEQY

v_gene: TRBV7-9
j_gene: TRBJ2-1
d_gene: NA
abundance: NA
CDR3aa: ASSLPDADNEQF

v_gene: TRBV2
j_gene: TRBJ2-7
d_gene: NA
abundance: once
CDR3aa: ASSLPGQRYEQY